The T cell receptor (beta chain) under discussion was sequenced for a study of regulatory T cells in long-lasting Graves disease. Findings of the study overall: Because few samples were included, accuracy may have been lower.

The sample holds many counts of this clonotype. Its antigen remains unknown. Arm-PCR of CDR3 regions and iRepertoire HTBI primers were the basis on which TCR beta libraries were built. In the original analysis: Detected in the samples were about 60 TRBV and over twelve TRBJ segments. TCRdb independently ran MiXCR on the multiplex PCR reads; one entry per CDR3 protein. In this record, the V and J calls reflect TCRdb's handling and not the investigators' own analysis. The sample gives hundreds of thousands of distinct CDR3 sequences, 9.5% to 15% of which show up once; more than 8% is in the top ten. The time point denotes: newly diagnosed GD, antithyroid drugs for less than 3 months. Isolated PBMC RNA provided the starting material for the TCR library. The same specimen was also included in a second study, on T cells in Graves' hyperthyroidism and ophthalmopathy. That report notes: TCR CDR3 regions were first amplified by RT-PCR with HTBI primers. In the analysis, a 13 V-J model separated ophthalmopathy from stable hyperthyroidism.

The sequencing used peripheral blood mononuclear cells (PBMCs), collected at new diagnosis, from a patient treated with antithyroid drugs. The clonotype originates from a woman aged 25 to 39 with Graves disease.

CDR3 nucleotide sequence: TGTGCCAGCAGCCCCGGGACTAGCATATTCTCAGCCAAAAACATTCAGTACTTC. Its translation is CASSPGTSIFSAKNIQYF. This chain connects TRBV5-5 to TRBJ2-4; 9 bases line up with TRBD2. CDR1 is SGHKS, CDR2 YYEKEE, per germline (reference sequence). After removal of 4 bases from V and 0 bases from J, the junction contained 11 bases not matched to a gene. The CDR3 runs to 18 residues. Full variable domain (remainder filled in from reference TRBV5-5 and TRBJ2-4): DAGVTQSPTHLIKTRGQQVTLRCSPISGHKSVSWYQQVLGQGPQFIFQYYEKEERGRGNFPDRFSARQFPNYSSELNVNALLLGDSALYLCASSPGTSIFSAKNIQYFGAGTRLSVL.